This is a list of T cell receptor beta chains from one sample in a study of CD8 T cells in Susac syndrome. TCRdb ran MiXCR on the immunoSEQ multiplex PCR reads and lists one entry per CDR3 protein. The sample gives under 200,000 distinct CDR3 sequences, roughly nine tenths of which show up once; 0.085% to 0.09% is in the top ten. The specimen sequenced was CD4+ T cells from PBMCs. These receptors originate from a human donor with Susac syndrome. Both conserved end residues are part of each CDR3. Each record gives: D gene, V gene, J gene, clone size, CDR3 protein, CDR3 DNA. A D gene is named only where the DNA matches it firmly. Not every row has a clone size; where given, it reads once, few, many or a size class.

NA,TRBV7-2,TRBJ2-2,NA,CASSSLVLSELFF,TGTGCCAGCAGCTCACTAGTCCTCTCGGAGCTGTTTTTT
NA,TRBV3-1,TRBJ1-5,NA,CASSQGPGNQPQHF,TGTGCCAGCAGCCAAGGACCCGGGAATCAGCCCCAGCATTTT
NA,TRBV5-1,TRBJ2-1,once,CASSWGSGGPTVSNEQFF,TGCGCCAGCAGCTGGGGCTCTGGGGGGCCCACCGTTAGCAATGAGCAGTTCTTC
TRBD1,TRBV7-8,TRBJ1-2,NA,CASSRSRGTGGYGYTF,TGTGCCAGCAGCAGAAGCAGGGGGACGGGCGGGTATGGCTACACCTTC
TRBD1,TRBV7-9,TRBJ2-3,once,CASSPTGSDTQYF,TGTGCCAGCAGCCCGACAGGGTCAGATACGCAGTATTTT
TRBD2,TRBV20-1,TRBJ2-7,NA,CSARPLGGGTYEQYF,TGCAGTGCTAGACCTCTTGGCGGGGGGACCTACGAGCAGTACTTC
NA,TRBV9,TRBJ2-1,NA,CASGPGGGRTSNEQFF,TGTGCCAGCGGACCTGGGGGGGGCAGAACTAGCAATGAGCAGTTCTTC
NA,TRBV5-4,TRBJ2-6,once,CASSFQGRVSGANVLTF,TGTGCCAGCAGTTTTCAGGGGCGCGTCTCTGGGGCCAACGTCCTGACTTTC
NA,TRBV3-1,TRBJ1-2,NA,CASSSTEADGYTF,TGTGCCAGCAGCTCGACCGAAGCGGACGGCTACACCTTC
NA,TRBV3-1,TRBJ1-2,NA,CASSQVERGGYTF,TGTGCCAGCAGCCAAGTCGAGCGGGGCGGCTACACCTTC
NA,TRBV20-1,TRBJ2-7,NA,CSARLRQASYEQYF,TGCAGTGCTAGACTGCGACAGGCCTCCTACGAGCAGTACTTC
NA,TRBV20-1,TRBJ2-4,NA,CSAREGEVGTKNIQYF,TGCAGTGCTAGAGAGGGGGAAGTCGGGACCAAAAACATTCAGTACTTC
NA,TRBV24-1,TRBJ2-3,NA,CATADGSGTDTQYF,TGTGCCACCGCGGACGGGTCGGGCACAGATACGCAGTATTTT
TRBD2,TRBV6-1,TRBJ2-1,NA,CASSESSGTYNEQFF,TGTGCCAGCAGTGAATCTAGCGGGACATACAATGAGCAGTTCTTC
NA,TRBV30,TRBJ1-1,NA,CAWSVQAGRAFF,TGTGCCTGGAGTGTACAGGCAGGGAGAGCTTTCTTT
NA,TRBV28,TRBJ2-1,NA,CASRPLYNEQFF,TGTGCCAGCAGACCCCTATACAATGAGCAGTTCTTC
TRBD1,TRBV12-3/TRBV12-4,TRBJ1-5,NA,CASSPTGNGDQPQHF,TGTGCCAGCAGCCCGACAGGGAACGGGGATCAGCCCCAGCATTTT
TRBD2,TRBV7-8,TRBJ2-1,NA,CASSLRLAGLTYNEQFF,TGTGCCAGCAGCCTGAGACTAGCGGGGCTAACATACAATGAGCAGTTCTTC
NA,TRBV2,TRBJ2-7,once,CASSEARGAAYEQYF,TGTGCCAGCAGTGAAGCTCGCGGGGCCGCCTACGAGCAGTACTTC
NA,TRBV12-2,TRBJ1-5,NA,CASRLLGNQPQHF,TGTGCAAGTCGCTTATTAGGAAATCAGCCCCAGCATTTT
NA,TRBV6-1,TRBJ2-3,NA,CASRERGEGRLPHTDTQYF,TGTGCCAGCAGAGAGAGAGGAGAAGGACGTCTACCCCACACAGATACGCAGTATTTT
NA,TRBV25-1,TRBJ2-3,NA,CASRGDFATDTQYF,TGTGCCAGCAGAGGGGACTTTGCCACAGATACGCAGTATTTT
NA,TRBV4-1,TRBJ1-2,NA,CASSRVGTRGERGYGYTF,TGCGCCAGCAGCCGGGTCGGTACTAGAGGGGAGCGTGGCTATGGCTACACCTTC
NA,TRBV20-1,TRBJ2-7,once,CSASGALGDYEQYF,TGCAGTGCCTCCGGGGCATTAGGGGACTACGAGCAGTACTTC
TRBD2,TRBV6-6,TRBJ2-1,NA,CASTETSGSGNEQFF,TGTGCCAGCACCGAGACTAGCGGGAGTGGCAATGAGCAGTTCTTC
NA,TRBV3-1,TRBJ2-4,NA,CASSQGGGLGAKNIQYF,TGTGCCAGCAGCCAAGGAGGTGGATTAGGAGCCAAAAACATTCAGTACTTC
NA,TRBV9,TRBJ1-2,NA,CASSGRTVQGGYTF,TGTGCCAGCAGCGGACGTACAGTGCAGGGGGGCTACACCTTC
NA,TRBV12-3/TRBV12-4,TRBJ1-4,NA,CASSSRGENEKLFF,TGTGCCAGCAGTTCCAGAGGGGAAAATGAAAAACTGTTTTTT
NA,TRBV2,TRBJ2-3,NA,CASRSTFTDTQYF,TGTGCCAGCAGGTCCACCTTCACAGATACGCAGTATTTT
NA,TRBV9,TRBJ1-3,NA,CASSVAGAVSGNTIYF,TGTGCCAGCAGCGTAGCAGGTGCTGTCTCTGGAAACACCATATATTTT
TRBD2,TRBV7-9,TRBJ2-7,NA,CASSISGSGYEQYF,TGTGCCAGCAGCATTAGCGGGAGTGGTTACGAGCAGTACTTC
NA,TRBV27,TRBJ1-1,NA,CASSSGAAWTEAFF,TGTGCCAGCAGTTCAGGGGCTGCTTGGACTGAAGCTTTCTTT
NA,TRBV10-3,TRBJ2-2,NA,CATGVPADTGELFF,TGTGCCACCGGGGTCCCAGCGGACACCGGGGAGCTGTTTTTT
NA,TRBV5-1,TRBJ2-3,NA,CASRYRTDGADTQYF,TGCGCCAGCAGATATAGGACAGACGGCGCAGATACGCAGTATTTT
NA,TRBV12-3/TRBV12-4,TRBJ2-5,NA,CASSLGGKETQYF,TGTGCCAGCAGTTTAGGAGGGAAGGAGACCCAGTACTTC
NA,TRBV12-3/TRBV12-4,TRBJ1-3,NA,CASSWGRGTGNTIYF,TGTGCCAGCAGTTGGGGCCGAGGGACTGGAAACACCATATATTTT
TRBD2,TRBV4-1,TRBJ2-5,NA,CASSQASGGEETQYF,TGCGCCAGCAGCCAGGCTAGCGGGGGGGAAGAGACCCAGTACTTT
NA,TRBV3-1,TRBJ1-5,NA,CASGTYGNQPQHF,TGTGCCAGCGGGACATATGGCAATCAGCCCCAGCATTTT
NA,TRBV5-1,TRBJ1-1,NA,CASRDGGLGTEAFF,TGCGCCAGCCGAGATGGAGGGTTGGGCACTGAAGCTTTCTTT
NA,TRBV5-1,TRBJ2-7,few,CASSLIRGISYEQYF,TGCGCCAGCAGCTTGATCAGGGGAATCTCCTACGAGCAGTACTTC
TRBD1,TRBV20-1,TRBJ2-7,NA,CSARDSATGAYEQYF,TGCAGTGCTAGAGATTCGGCGACAGGGGCCTACGAGCAGTACTTC
TRBD2,TRBV7-8,TRBJ2-1,NA,CASSGELALERSSYNEQFF,TGTGCCAGCAGCGGGGAACTAGCGCTCGAAAGGAGCTCCTACAATGAGCAGTTCTTC
TRBD1,TRBV20-1,TRBJ2-7,once,CSILRDRGFYEQYF,TGCAGTATTCTCCGGGACAGGGGGTTCTACGAGCAGTACTTC
TRBD2,TRBV20-1,TRBJ2-7,NA,CSARETSGESYEQYF,TGCAGTGCTAGAGAAACTAGCGGGGAGTCCTACGAGCAGTACTTC
TRBD1,TRBV19,TRBJ2-1,NA,CASSRSGTGSYNEQFF,TGTGCCAGTAGTAGATCCGGGACAGGGAGCTACAATGAGCAGTTCTTC
NA,TRBV19,TRBJ2-3,NA,CASSISGTDTQYF,TGTGCCAGTAGTATTTCTGGCACAGATACGCAGTATTTT
TRBD2,TRBV7-6,TRBJ2-1,NA,CASSAQPSTSGTSNEQFF,TGTGCCAGCAGCGCCCAGCCGTCAACTAGCGGCACCTCCAATGAGCAGTTCTTC
TRBD1,TRBV10-3,TRBJ1-5,NA,CAISGGQGDQPQHF,TGTGCCATCAGTGGAGGACAGGGAGATCAGCCCCAGCATTTT
NA,TRBV30,TRBJ1-2,NA,CAWSEGNYGYTF,TGTGCCTGGAGTGAAGGGAACTATGGCTACACCTTC
TRBD2,TRBV3-1,TRBJ2-7,once,CASSQGVAGGQQYF,TGTGCCAGCAGCCAAGGAGTTGCGGGAGGGCAGCAGTACTTC
NA,TRBV5-1,TRBJ2-5,NA,CASSRVAEEETQYF,TGCGCCAGCAGCAGGGTGGCAGAAGAAGAGACCCAGTACTTC
NA,TRBV30,TRBJ1-6,NA,CAWKEWESSYNSPLHF,TGTGCCTGGAAAGAGTGGGAAAGCTCCTATAATTCACCCCTCCACTTT
TRBD2,TRBV20-1,TRBJ2-2,NA,CSARPMTSAGELFF,TGCAGTGCTAGGCCGATGACTAGCGCTGGGGAGCTGTTTTTT
TRBD1,TRBV7-2,TRBJ1-5,NA,CASSFARDRGGQPQHF,TGTGCCAGCAGCTTCGCCCGGGACAGGGGTGGACAGCCCCAGCATTTT
NA,TRBV5-1,TRBJ1-1,NA,CASSPVRGSENTEAFF,TGCGCCAGCAGCCCCGTTAGGGGCTCGGAGAACACTGAAGCTTTCTTT
NA,TRBV6-1,TRBJ2-5,NA,CASTLDGNQETQYF,TGTGCCAGCACCCTGGACGGGAACCAAGAGACCCAGTACTTC
TRBD1,TRBV3-1,TRBJ2-3,NA,CASSLDRGLDTDTQYF,TGTGCCAGCAGCTTAGACAGGGGGCTCGACACAGATACGCAGTATTTT
TRBD1,TRBV19,TRBJ1-2,NA,CASSITAGQGASGYTF,TGTGCCAGTAGTATAACCGCTGGACAGGGGGCTAGTGGCTACACCTTC
NA,TRBV19,TRBJ2-1,NA,CASSIKWGRTSYNEQFF,TGTGCCAGTAGTATTAAGTGGGGCAGGACCTCCTACAATGAGCAGTTCTTC
NA,TRBV6-6,TRBJ1-2,NA,CASRTGSRDNYGYTF,TGTGCCAGCAGAACGGGGTCCCGGGATAACTATGGCTACACCTTC